Listed here are 9 T cell receptor beta chains from one sample, sequenced in a study of blood T cell repertoires in COVID-19. Libraries were prepared by immunoSEQ multiplex PCR; TCRdb keeps only in-frame clonotypes and omits some of them. The sample lists about 26,000 clones, approximately 70% seen once, with more than 7% in the top ten. Sequenced: peripheral blood. The receptor source for this set is a man between 60 and 75 years old with active or convalescent COVID-19.

In this sample, this clone turned up a few times. The same CDR3 also results from other DNA sequences found in this sample. The chain joins TRBV2 to TRBJ1-5; 8 positions agree with TRBD1. CDR3 length: 14 residues. CDR1 SNHLY and CDR2 FYNNEI come from the germline V gene. The junction had 7 bases not matched to a gene; V was cut back by 5 bases and J by 7 bases. This chain's CDR3 is CASSLQGAQQPQHF. CDR3 nucleotides: TGTGCCAGCAGTCTGCAGGGGGCGCAACAGCCCCAGCATTTT.

The chain carries TRBV11-2 and TRBJ1-3, with D unresolved. The CDR3 is 14 amino acids. V was pared by 5 bases and J by 8 bases, with 16 bases between. The V gene's germline CDR1 is SGHAT and CDR2 FQNNGV. The CDR3 loop is CASSQMGIRDTIYF. CDR3 bases: TGTGCCAGCAGCCAAATGGGTATTCGGGACACCATATATTTT.

The chain uses TRBV12-5 and TRBJ2-5, with TRBD1 matching over 10 bases. This CDR3 is 19 amino acids long. The V gene's germline CDR1 is LGHNT and CDR2 FRNRAP. Trimming cost V 2 bases and J 5 bases; bases outside gene matches: 17. The CDR3 loop reads CASGLSKDRGIMPAETQYF. CDR3 bases: TGTGCTAGTGGTTTGTCCAAGGACAGGGGGATTATGCCTGCCGAGACCCAGTACTTC.

The chain links TRBV19 to TRBJ2-6, with TRBD1 identical over 11 bases. V was clipped by 5 bases and J by 0 bases; unmatched bases: 6. The CDR3 runs to 18 residues. The germline CDR1 and CDR2 sequences are LNHDA and SQIVND (reference sequence). CDR3 nucleotides: TGTGCCAGTAGTTCGCGGACAGGGGGCCCCTCTGGGGCCAACGTCCTGACTTTC. It is translated as CASSSRTGGPSGANVLTF.

The chain couples TRBV5-1 to TRBJ2-3; 9 nucleotides agree with TRBD2. Unmatched junction bases numbered 8, after V lost 3 bases and J lost 6 bases. Germline-derived CDR1 and CDR2 are SGHRS and YFSETQ. This CDR3 is 15 amino acids long. The CDR3 here is CASSSGLALPDTQYF. In DNA form, the CDR3 reads TGCGCCAGCAGCTCGGGACTAGCCCTCCCGGATACGCAGTATTTT.

This clone was seen only a few times. The V gene is TRBV25-1, the J gene TRBJ2-6; tentatively, D is TRBD2 (6 bases). The germline CDR1 and CDR2 sequences are MGHDK and SYGVNS. Trimming stripped 3 bases from V and 4 bases from J, with 10 bases between. The CDR3 is made up of 15 amino acids. CDR3 sequence reads: CASSEEGTGANVLTF. The DNA for the CDR3 is TGTGCCAGCAGTGAGGAGGGGACCGGGGCCAACGTCCTGACTTTC.

The chain uses TRBV7-8 and TRBJ2-1; 12 nucleotides match TRBD2. This CDR3 has 16 amino acids. Trimming removed 5 bases from V and 8 bases from J; junction bases left unmatched: 10. Germline-derived CDR1 and CDR2 are SGHVS and FQNEAQ. The CDR3 DNA reads as TGTGCCAGCAGCCATAGACTAGCGGGAGTCGTGGATGAGCAGTTCTTC. Translated: CASSHRLAGVVDEQFF.

This chain connects TRBV7-9 to TRBJ2-5; 10 bases match TRBD2. CDR1 and CDR2 from the germline V gene are SEHNR and FQNEAQ (reference sequence). The trim removed 2 bases at V and 3 bases at J, leaving 0 bases unmatched. The CDR3 contains 14 residues. The CDR3 region is CASSLLAGEETQYF. In nucleotides, the CDR3 is TGTGCCAGCAGCTTACTAGCGGGAGAAGAGACCCAGTACTTC.

This clone was observed a handful of times. V usage is TRBV14 and J usage is TRBJ1-2; 7 positions agree with TRBD1. This CDR3 region has 13 residues. CDR1 is SGHDN and CDR2 is FVKESK in the germline V gene. V lost 4 bases, J lost 4 bases, and 3 bases stayed unmatched. The CDR3 region has the DNA TGTGCCAGCAGCCCCCAGGGGGTCTATGGCTACACCTTC. Protein product: CASSPQGVYGYTF.